This T cell receptor beta chain was identified during a study of shared clonotypes between healthy human individuals. Study outcomes and limitations: The researchers took only blood, and tissue repertoires probably look different. Clonotypes which were not shared had lower generation probabilities than clonotypes that all four donors shared. For sorted subsets, rarefaction showed incomplete sequencing despite large depth.

Trimming took 5 bases from V and 3 from J, leaving 12 bases between them. The CDR3 extends over 14 amino acids. Germline assignment: CDR1 MDHEN and CDR2 SYDVKM. Using immunoSEQ multiplex PCR, the repertoire was profiled, and TCRdb retains in-frame clones only, with some absent. The data show over 850,000 clones, with approximately 78% seen just once and roughly 0.57% held by the top ten. As for this clone: Its antigen remains unknown.

The donor cohort consisted entirely of Caucasian adults residing in Nashville, Tennessee. The receptor's source is a man aged 18-30 years in good health. Some clones in this sample may be carry-over from other donors' samples. The chain joins TRBV28 to TRBJ2-3; D could derive from TRBD1 or TRBD2 (5 bases each). The sequenced material came from memory CD4+ T cells from PBMCs. Subset denoted: CD45RA-negative fraction. The CDR3 protein is CASSPGTLTDTQYF. The CDR3 bases are TGTGCCAGCAGTCCCGGGACGCTGACAGATACGCAGTATTTT.